This TCR beta chain was profiled in a study of cytomegalovirus exposure and HLA in healthy donors. There are 14 residues in the CDR3. Germline loops: CDR1 MNHEY, CDR2 SVGAGI. Deletions cut 2 bases from V and 10 bases from J, with 15 bases between. PCR involved 60 Vbeta and 13 Jbeta primers. Profiling relied on immunoSEQ multiplex PCR, and the TCRdb table lists in-frame clones only, not all of them. The repertoire holds 150,000 to 200,000 clones, with approximately 80% as singletons. Material: PBMCs. The chain joins TRBV6-5 to TRBJ2-1; possible D gene TRBD1, 6 bases. The receptor comes from a young man in good health and CMV-seronegative. The CDR3 coding sequence is TGTGCCAGCAGTTACGGGCAGGGGCTAGGGGAGCAGTTCTTC. Amino acid sequence: CASSYGQGLGEQFF.